The sequence of this T cell receptor beta chain was determined in a study of T cell responses to AZD1222 COVID-19 vaccine (dated by TCRdb to the early 2020s). In the study overall: A total of just over 230 trial participants underwent TCR sequencing, of whom 200 to 220 had received two doses of AZD1222 and approximately 26 had received two doses of the MenACWY control vaccine. Trial participants were enrolled by age into 18-55, 56-69 and 70-plus year subgroups, with approximately 150, 30 and 60 TCR-sequenced participants respectively. The research as a whole found: Reportedly, almost half of the unique spike-specific TCRs recognized epitopes lying outside the regions that are mutated in the B.1.351 and B.1.1.7 variants. In the small 56-69-year group, the increase in depth fell short of significance, most likely because of low power. A significant rise in spike-specific TCR breadth and depth was observed after two AZD1222 doses relative to day 0 and relative to MenACWY recipients. Because no day 14 peak-response samples were available, the repertoires could be characterized only after the peak T cell response. Vaccine-associated CD4 TCRs spanned the whole spike protein, with dominant responses in regions 160-218 and 743-854. Most participants were white British and females outnumbered males, and the authors suggested that clonal diversity may have been underestimated. Conclusions about previously exposed vaccinees are limited, since just 5 or 6 AZD1222 recipients were seropositive for SARS-CoV-2 at baseline.

The V and J ends are trimmed by 6 bases and 5 bases, leaving 16 bases between them. From the cysteine through the phenylalanine, the CDR3 covers 14 amino acids. The kept DNA is CDR3 alone, 42 bases in frame from the first base. For CDR1 and CDR2, the germline V gene (reference sequence) lists MNHNY and SVGAGI. Regarding this clone: Its antigen remains unidentified. No quality values exist for individual bases; no much larger clone is one base distant.

The CDR3 regions of human TCRbeta chains were analyzed by immunosequencing. The authors' analysis ran thus. TCRs in the repertoires were compared against a reference library of SARS-CoV-2-specific TCRs that had been generated with the MIRA antigen-specificity platform. Breadth was defined as the fraction of unique TCRs that were SARS-CoV-2-associated. Depth was defined as the fraction of total T cells that were SARS-CoV-2-associated. Each spike-specific TCR was assigned to its reactive spike region and to a CD4 or CD8 class using the MIRA data. Log10-transformed breadth and depth values were compared by one-way ANOVA with Sidak's multiple comparisons tests. TCRdb retrieved this table from immuneACCESS and kept in-frame rearrangements only. Not all clones are present; in checked studies, unresolved V genes account for under half, and no reason is known for the remainder. V and J calls and clone size are those listed in that table; D and trimming were worked out from the DNA. This sample lists 84,000 or so clones; approximately 89% were detected once. Around 5% of the sample is taken by the ten largest.

This sample's time point label indicates: baseline before first vaccination. The treatment or condition label, read with the paper, signifies: meningococcal conjugate vaccine given as trial control. Vaccinee samples were obtained from the UK trials COV001 and COV002, which included a single-blind randomized controlled phase 2/3 trial of AZD1222 (ChAdOx1 nCoV-19) in healthy adults. Trial participant PBMC samples were collected at day 0 and day 28 after the second dose for TCRbeta chain sequencing. This receptor was identified in an adult in good health. The specimen was peripheral blood, collected on day 0 of MenACWY control vaccination. The rearrangement joined TRBV6-6 to TRBJ1-2, with the D gene not clear enough to name. Here is the DNA: TGTGCCAGCAGCCCGGACCAGGCGCCGTATGGCTACACCTTC. This translates into CASSPDQAPYGYTF.